Presented here are 24 T cell receptor beta chains from one specimen sequenced in a study of T cell responses to AZD1222 COVID-19 vaccine. Profiled with immunoSEQ multiplex PCR; TCRdb holds only in-frame clones, not every one. In the table there are roughly 120,000 clones, about 86% of which are singletons. The specimen comprised peripheral blood, sampled on day 0 of AZD1222 vaccination. The source is an adult in good health.

On this clone itself: The sample holds other DNA sequences that translate to the same CDR3. The chain has TRBV9 and TRBJ1-5; D is possibly TRBD1 (5 bases). CDR1 SGDLS and CDR2 YYNGEE come from the germline V gene. The CDR3 sequence is 14 residues long. Trimming cost V 0 bases and J 6 bases, with 10 bases left between them. CDR3 DNA: TGTGCCAGCAGCGTAGATCCGGGGCGTCAGCCCCAGCATTTT. It encodes CASSVDPGRQPQHF.

The CDR3 DNA is TGCGCCAGCAGCCGACAGGGGGTGTTAGAGACCCAGTACTTC. Residues: CASSRQGVLETQYF. The chain employs TRBV5-1 and TRBJ2-5, with 9 nucleotides matching TRBD1. V was pared by 4 bases and J by 4 bases, with 5 bases of the junction left unmatched. There are 14 residues in the CDR3. Germline lookup yields CDR1 SGHRS and CDR2 YFSETQ.

This clone came up once. The chain employs TRBV2 and TRBJ1-2; a weak D match, TRBD1 (6 bases). Trimming stripped 7 bases from V and 4 bases from J, with 22 bases between. The CDR3 consists of 16 residues. Germline V CDR1 and CDR2: SNHLY, FYNNEI. The CDR3 loop is CASTRMAGGLGYGYTF. The CDR3 DNA reads as TGTGCCAGCACTCGAATGGCCGGGGGGCTGGGCTATGGCTACACCTTC.

The rearrangement joins TRBV6-1 to TRBJ1-1, with D uncertain. This CDR3 region has 13 residues. Germline CDR1 and CDR2: MNHNS and SASEGT. V lost 1 base and J 1 base, leaving 4 bases between the germline ends. CDR3 in amino acids: CASSEGQNTEAFF. The CDR3, as DNA: TGTGCCAGCAGTGAAGGACAGAACACTGAAGCTTTCTTT.

The rearrangement joins TRBV3-1 (or the pseudogene TRBV3-2) to TRBJ1-1; TRBD1 is a possible D gene (6 bases). The germline gives CDR1 LGHDT, CDR2 YNNKEL (reference sequence). V shed 4 bases and J shed 7 bases, with 13 bases lying between them. There are 13 residues in the CDR3. The CDR3 region has the DNA TGTGCCAGCAGCCTTGGGCAAGGGGGTGAAGCTTTCTTT. Translated: CASSLGQGGEAFF.

In its sample, this clone was seen once. The CDR3: CASRGTGGAHYEKLFF. The CDR3 coding sequence is TGTGCCAGCAGAGGGACAGGGGGCGCCCATTACGAAAAACTGTTTTTT. The chain joins TRBV28 to TRBJ1-4, with 12 bases matching TRBD1. Germline V gene sequence: CDR1 MDHEN, CDR2 SYDVKM. The J segment lost 8 bases and the V segment lost 6 bases, leaving 10 bases of the junction unmatched. The CDR3 contains 16 residues.

In this sample, this clone turned up a few times. The rearrangement links TRBV4-1 to TRBJ1-2; D gene uncertain. Germline-derived CDR1 and CDR2 are MGHRA and YSYEKL. The CDR3 consists of 15 residues. Trimming pared 0 bases from V and 4 bases from J, leaving 12 bases between. CDR3 protein: CASSQDFRQSYGYTF. CDR3 in DNA: TGCGCCAGCAGCCAAGACTTTCGGCAGAGCTATGGCTACACCTTC.

This chain connects TRBV28 to TRBJ1-2; D is perhaps TRBD1 (6 bases). The CDR3 is 13 amino acids. Trimming cost V 9 bases and J 5 bases, with 16 bases left between them. Per germline, CDR1 MDHEN and CDR2 SYDVKM. The CDR3 nucleotides are TGTGCCAGTTCTGCAGGGGAGCATTATGGCTACACCTTC. Its protein product is CASSAGEHYGYTF.

The gene calls are TRBV5-4 and TRBJ2-1; D gene unclear. CDR3 length: 15 amino acids. Germline V lookup: CDR1 SGHNT, CDR2 YYREEE (reference sequence). Trimming pared 4 bases from V and 5 bases from J, leaving 16 bases between. CDR3 in amino acids: CASSPDWASNNEQFF. CDR3 DNA sequence: TGTGCCAGCAGCCCCGATTGGGCCTCTAACAATGAGCAGTTCTTC.

The V and J genes are TRBV11-2 and TRBJ2-3, with 8 bases lining up with TRBD1. The J segment lost 0 bases and the V segment lost 4 bases, leaving 6 bases of the junction unmatched. Per germline, CDR1 SGHAT and CDR2 FQNNGV. The CDR3 length is 16 residues. Here the CDR3 DNA reads TGTGCCAGCAGCTCCCTCCGGACAGGGAGCACAGATACGCAGTATTTT. Translated, it gives CASSSLRTGSTDTQYF.

The chain carries TRBV7-2 and TRBJ2-5, with 12 bases fitting TRBD2. This CDR3 is built from 15 residues. Germline-derived CDR1 and CDR2 are SGHTA and FQGNSA. V lost 2 bases to trimming and J lost 2 bases; unmatched junction nucleotides: 0. CDR3 sequence: CASSLLAGGQETQYF. DNA of the CDR3: TGTGCCAGCAGCTTACTAGCGGGGGGGCAAGAGACCCAGTACTTC.

The chain couples TRBV6-2 or TRBV6-3 to TRBJ1-5; unclear D gene. Between the trimmed V and J ends, which lost 5 bases and 5 bases, there was a span of 7 bases. Germline lookup yields CDR1 MNHEY and CDR2 SVGEGT. CDR3 size: 12 residues. CDR3 nucleotides: TGTGCCAGCAGTCCCTCTTATCAGCCCCAGCATTTT. Protein sequence: CASSPSYQPQHF.

This clone has a handful of counts. The V and J genes are TRBV2 and TRBJ2-7, with TRBD1 as a possible D gene (6 bases). Trimming pared 5 bases from V and 0 bases from J, leaving 20 bases between. Germline V CDR1 and CDR2: SNHLY, FYNNEI. The CDR3 has 17 amino acids. CDR3 residues: CASSLGTGNPFSYEQYF. CDR3 DNA sequence: TGTGCCAGCAGTCTCGGCACAGGGAATCCGTTCTCCTACGAGCAGTACTTC.

The genes are TRBV28 and TRBJ2-7; D ambiguous. Germline lookup yields CDR1 MDHEN and CDR2 SYDVKM. The CDR3 has 11 amino acids. Trimming took off 5 bases at V and 2 bases at J, with 4 bases between the two ends. The CDR3 loop is CASSETYEQYF. In DNA form, the CDR3 reads TGTGCCAGCAGTGAGACCTACGAGCAGTACTTC.

The chain employs TRBV7-2 and TRBJ2-1; D perhaps matches TRBD1 (6 bases). The CDR3 has 13 amino acids. Germline loops: CDR1 SGHTA, CDR2 FQGNSA. V was pared by 3 bases and J by 5 bases, with 8 bases between. Here the CDR3 DNA reads TGTGCCAGCAGCTTCGGACAGCACAATGAGCAGTTCTTC. This codes for CASSFGQHNEQFF.

V usage is TRBV27 and J usage is TRBJ1-2; 8 nucleotides agree with TRBD1. Per the germline V gene, CDR1 is MNHEY and CDR2 is SMNVEV (reference sequence). The CDR3 is 14 residues long. J was trimmed by 4 bases and V by 6 bases; bases with no gene match: 7. This chain's CDR3 is CASSPLTGGYGYTF. The DNA for the CDR3 is TGTGCCAGCAGCCCTTTAACAGGGGGCTATGGCTACACCTTC.

This rearrangement joins TRBV5-1 to TRBJ1-2; D not certain. Between the trimmed V and J ends, which lost 0 bases and 2 bases, there was a span of 8 bases. There are 14 residues in the CDR3. The germline gives CDR1 SGHRS, CDR2 YFSETQ. CDR3 in amino acids: CASSLAPANYGYTF. The CDR3 DNA follows: TGCGCCAGCAGCTTGGCCCCAGCCAACTATGGCTACACCTTC.

This chain links TRBV6-4 with TRBJ2-1, with TRBD2 matching over 9 bases. This CDR3 is 16 amino acids long. The V gene end was trimmed by 4 bases and the J gene end by 6 bases; junction bases not matched to a gene: 10. CDR1 and CDR2 from the germline V gene are MRHNA and SNTAGT. CDR3 in amino acids: CASSAERGARSNEQFF. The DNA for the CDR3 is TGTGCCAGCAGTGCCGAGCGGGGGGCGAGAAGCAATGAGCAGTTCTTC.

The rearrangement joins TRBV5-1 to TRBJ2-5; 8 positions match TRBD1. CDR3 length: 19 amino acids. Germline values: CDR1 SGHRS, CDR2 YFSETQ. V shed 2 bases, J shed 2 bases, and the junction held 17 bases outside the gene matches. For the CDR3, the DNA is TGCGCCAGCAGCTTTCGGGACAGGAGATCCGGAGGGCTTCAAGAGACCCAGTACTTC. Translated, it gives CASSFRDRRSGGLQETQYF.

The count of this clone is one. The chain carries TRBV4-2 and TRBJ2-2; D gene unclear. Per germline, CDR1 LGHNA and CDR2 YNFKEQ. V shed 0 bases and J shed 3 bases, with 5 bases lying between them. The CDR3 consists of 14 residues. This CDR3 is CASSQDRDTGELFF. The CDR3 coding sequence is TGTGCCAGCAGCCAAGATCGGGACACCGGGGAGCTGTTTTTT.

J is TRBJ1-2 and V is TRBV27; the D gene is possibly TRBD1 (5 bases). CDR3 length: 15 residues. V was cut by 6 bases and J by 4 bases, with 18 bases left in between. Germline V CDR1 and CDR2: MNHEY, SMNVEV (reference sequence). This chain's CDR3 is CASSLAGWSGYGYTF. CDR3 DNA: TGTGCCAGCAGCCTTGCAGGGTGGAGTGGCTATGGCTACACCTTC.

This CDR3 is CASSLTGTGELFF. The CDR3, as DNA: TGTGCCAGCAGCTTAACGGGAACCGGGGAGCTGTTTTTT. This sequence joins TRBV7-9 and TRBJ2-2; perhaps TRBD2 as D (5 bases). Looked up from germline, CDR1 is SEHNR and CDR2 is FQNEAQ (reference sequence). The CDR3 extends over 13 amino acids. V lost 2 bases and J 5 bases, leaving 6 bases between the germline ends.

This clone was recorded once. The chain recombines TRBV7-9 with TRBJ1-2; D possibly corresponds to TRBD1 (5 bases). This CDR3 is built from 17 residues. Germline V lookup: CDR1 SEHNR, CDR2 FQNEAQ (reference sequence). Trimming left V 5 bases short and J 0 bases short, with 19 bases between. The CDR3 spells CASSPQRRGETNYGYTF. The CDR3 nucleotides read TGTGCCAGCAGCCCACAGCGGAGGGGCGAAACTAACTATGGCTACACCTTC.

The chain uses TRBV19 and TRBJ1-1; D remains ambiguous. V lost 6 bases to trimming and J lost 7 bases, with 6 bases between them. The CDR3 runs 10 residues. CDR1 and CDR2 (germline): LNHDA, SQIVND (reference sequence). The CDR3 sequence is CASSRGEAFF. CDR3 nucleotide sequence: TGTGCCAGTAGCCGAGGTGAAGCTTTCTTT.